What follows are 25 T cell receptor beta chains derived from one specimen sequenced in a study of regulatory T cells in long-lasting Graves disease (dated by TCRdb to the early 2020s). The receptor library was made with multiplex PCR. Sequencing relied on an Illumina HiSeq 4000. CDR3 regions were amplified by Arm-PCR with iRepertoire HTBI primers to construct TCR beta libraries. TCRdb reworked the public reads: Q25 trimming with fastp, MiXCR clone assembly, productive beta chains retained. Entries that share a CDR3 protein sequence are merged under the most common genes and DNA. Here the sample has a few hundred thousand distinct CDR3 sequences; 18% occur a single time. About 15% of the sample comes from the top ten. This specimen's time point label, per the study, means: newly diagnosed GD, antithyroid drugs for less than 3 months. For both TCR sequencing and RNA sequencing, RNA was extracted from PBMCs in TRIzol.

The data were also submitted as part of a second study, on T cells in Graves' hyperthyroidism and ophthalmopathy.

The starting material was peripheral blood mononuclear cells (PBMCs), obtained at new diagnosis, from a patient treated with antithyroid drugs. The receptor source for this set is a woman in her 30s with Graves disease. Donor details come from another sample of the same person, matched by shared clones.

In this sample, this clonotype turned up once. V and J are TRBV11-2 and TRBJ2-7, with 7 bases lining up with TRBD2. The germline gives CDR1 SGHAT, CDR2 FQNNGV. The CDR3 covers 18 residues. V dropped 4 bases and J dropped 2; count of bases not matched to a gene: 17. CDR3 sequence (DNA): TGTGCCAGCAGCTCCCTGAGGACTAGTGGGAGGTTTACCTACGAGCAGTACTTC. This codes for CASSSLRTSGRFTYEQYF.

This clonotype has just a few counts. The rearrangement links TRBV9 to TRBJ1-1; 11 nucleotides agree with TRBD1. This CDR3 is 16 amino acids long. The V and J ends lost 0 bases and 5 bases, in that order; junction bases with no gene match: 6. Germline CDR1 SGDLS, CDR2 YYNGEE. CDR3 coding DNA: TGTGCCAGCAGCGTAGCCCACGGGACAGGGGGGACTGAAGCTTTCTTT. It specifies CASSVAHGTGGTEAFF.

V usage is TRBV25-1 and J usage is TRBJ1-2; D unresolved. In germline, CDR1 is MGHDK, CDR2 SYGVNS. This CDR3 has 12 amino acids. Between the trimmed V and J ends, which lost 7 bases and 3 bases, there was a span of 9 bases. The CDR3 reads CASTDGYYGYTF. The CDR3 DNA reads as TGTGCCAGCACTGACGGATACTATGGCTACACCTTC.

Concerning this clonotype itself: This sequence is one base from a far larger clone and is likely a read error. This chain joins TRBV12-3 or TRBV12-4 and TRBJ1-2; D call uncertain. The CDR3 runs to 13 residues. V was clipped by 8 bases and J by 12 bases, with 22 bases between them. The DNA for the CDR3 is TGTGCCAGCTCACCACGAGAGGGTGACGGCGACACCTTC. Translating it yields CASSPREGDGDTF.

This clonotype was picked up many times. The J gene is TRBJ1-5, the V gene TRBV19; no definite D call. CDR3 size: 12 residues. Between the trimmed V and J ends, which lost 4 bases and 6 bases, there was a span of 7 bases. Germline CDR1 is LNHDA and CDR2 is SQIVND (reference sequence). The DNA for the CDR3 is TGTGCCAGTAGTAATTCGGCTCAGCCCCAGCATTTT. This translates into CASSNSAQPQHF.

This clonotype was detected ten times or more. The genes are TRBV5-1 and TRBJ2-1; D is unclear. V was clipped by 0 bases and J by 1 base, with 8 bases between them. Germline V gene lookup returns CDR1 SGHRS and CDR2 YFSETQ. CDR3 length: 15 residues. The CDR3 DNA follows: TGCGCCAGCAGCTTGGAGGTTGGGTCCTACAATGAGCAGTTCTTC. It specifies CASSLEVGSYNEQFF. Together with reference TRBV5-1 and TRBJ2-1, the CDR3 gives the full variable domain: KAGVTQTPRYLIKTRGQQVTLSCSPISGHRSVSWYQQTPGQGLQFLFEYFSETQRNKGNFPGRFSGRQFSNSRSEMNVSTLELGDSALYLCASSLEVGSYNEQFFGPGTRLTVL.

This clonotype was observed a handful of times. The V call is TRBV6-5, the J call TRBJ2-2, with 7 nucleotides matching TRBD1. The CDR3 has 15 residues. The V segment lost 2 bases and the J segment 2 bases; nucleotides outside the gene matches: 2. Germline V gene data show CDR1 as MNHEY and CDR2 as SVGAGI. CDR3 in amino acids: CASSYRDSNTGELFF. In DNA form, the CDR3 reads TGTGCCAGCAGTTACCGGGACAGTAACACCGGGGAGCTGTTTTTT.

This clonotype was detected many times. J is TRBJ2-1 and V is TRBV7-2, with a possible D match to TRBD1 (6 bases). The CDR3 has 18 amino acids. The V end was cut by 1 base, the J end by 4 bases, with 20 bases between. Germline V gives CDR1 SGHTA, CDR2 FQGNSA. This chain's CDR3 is CASSLVVRGPGKYNEQFF. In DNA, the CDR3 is TGTGCCAGCAGCTTAGTCGTCAGGGGCCCCGGAAAGTACAATGAGCAGTTCTTC.

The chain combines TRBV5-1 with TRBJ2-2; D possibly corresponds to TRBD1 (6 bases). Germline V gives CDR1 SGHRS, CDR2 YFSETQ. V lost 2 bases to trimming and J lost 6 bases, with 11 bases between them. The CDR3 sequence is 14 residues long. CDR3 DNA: TGCGCCAGCAGCTTCGCACAGGGACCCGGGGAGCTGTTTTTT. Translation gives CASSFAQGPGELFF.

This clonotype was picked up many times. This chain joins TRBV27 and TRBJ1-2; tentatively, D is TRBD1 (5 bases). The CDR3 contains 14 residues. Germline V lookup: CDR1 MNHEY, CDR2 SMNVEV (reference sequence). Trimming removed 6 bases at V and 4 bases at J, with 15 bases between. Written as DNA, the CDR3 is TGTGCCAGCAGGCGGGACGGAACTTCCTATGGCTACACCTTC. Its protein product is CASRRDGTSYGYTF.

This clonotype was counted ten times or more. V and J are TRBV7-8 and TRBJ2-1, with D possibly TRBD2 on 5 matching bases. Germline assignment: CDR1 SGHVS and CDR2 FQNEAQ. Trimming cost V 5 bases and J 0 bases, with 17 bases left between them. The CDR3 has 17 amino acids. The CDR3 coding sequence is TGTGCCAGCAGCCCCAGACCGGGGAACCCCTCCTACAATGAGCAGTTCTTC. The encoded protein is CASSPRPGNPSYNEQFF.

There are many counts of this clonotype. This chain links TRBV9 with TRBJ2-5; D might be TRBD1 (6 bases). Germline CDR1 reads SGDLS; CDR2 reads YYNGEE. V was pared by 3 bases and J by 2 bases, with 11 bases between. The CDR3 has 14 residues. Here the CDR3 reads CASSGGQLQETQYF. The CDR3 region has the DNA TGTGCCAGCAGCGGAGGACAGTTACAAGAGACCCAGTACTTC.

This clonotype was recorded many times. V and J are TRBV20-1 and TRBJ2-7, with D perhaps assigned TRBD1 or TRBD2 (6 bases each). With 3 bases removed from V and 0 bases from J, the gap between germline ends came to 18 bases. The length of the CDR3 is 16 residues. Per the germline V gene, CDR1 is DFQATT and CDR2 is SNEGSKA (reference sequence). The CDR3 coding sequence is TGCAGTGCTAGCCTTCGGGGGCGGGGCCACTCCTACGAGCAGTACTTC. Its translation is CSASLRGRGHSYEQYF.

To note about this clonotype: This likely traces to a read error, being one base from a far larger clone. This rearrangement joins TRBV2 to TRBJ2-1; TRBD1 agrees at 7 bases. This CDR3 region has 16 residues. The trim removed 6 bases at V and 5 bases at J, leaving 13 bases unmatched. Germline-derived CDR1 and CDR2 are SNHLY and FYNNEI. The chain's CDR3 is CASRQQPTGSHNEQFF. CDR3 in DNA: TGTGCCAGCAGACAACAACCGACAGGGTCCCACAATGAGCAGTTCTTC.

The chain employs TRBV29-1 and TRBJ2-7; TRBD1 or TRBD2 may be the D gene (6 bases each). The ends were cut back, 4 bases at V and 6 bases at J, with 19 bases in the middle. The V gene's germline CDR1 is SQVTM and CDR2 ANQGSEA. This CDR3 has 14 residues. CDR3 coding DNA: TGCAGCGTTGTCCAAATAATGGGGGGCTGCGAGCAGTACTTC. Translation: CSVVQIMGGCEQYF.

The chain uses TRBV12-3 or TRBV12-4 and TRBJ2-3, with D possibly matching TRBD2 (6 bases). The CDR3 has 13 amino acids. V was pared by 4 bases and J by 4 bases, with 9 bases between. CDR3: CASSYLAPDTQYF. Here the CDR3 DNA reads TGTGCCAGCAGTTATCTAGCGCCAGATACGCAGTATTTT.

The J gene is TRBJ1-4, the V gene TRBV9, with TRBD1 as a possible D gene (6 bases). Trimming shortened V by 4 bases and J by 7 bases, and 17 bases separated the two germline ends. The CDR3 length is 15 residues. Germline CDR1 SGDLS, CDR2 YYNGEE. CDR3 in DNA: TGTGCCAGCAGCCAAACCGGGACATCTGGTGAAAAACTGTTTTTT. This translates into CASSQTGTSGEKLFF.

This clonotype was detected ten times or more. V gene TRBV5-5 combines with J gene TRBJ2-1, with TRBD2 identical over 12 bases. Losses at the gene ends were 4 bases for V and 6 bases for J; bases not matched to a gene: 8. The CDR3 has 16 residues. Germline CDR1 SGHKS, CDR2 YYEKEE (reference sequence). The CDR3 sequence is CASSPTTSGRINEQFF. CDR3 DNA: TGTGCCAGCAGCCCGACGACTAGCGGGAGAATCAATGAGCAGTTCTTC.

The CDR3: CSAINYHTQYF. The CDR3 DNA reads as TGCAGTGCTATAAACTACCATACGCAGTATTTT. The chain recombines TRBV20-1 with TRBJ2-3; D call uncertain. Trimming took off 4 bases at V and 7 bases at J, with 9 bases between the two ends. Per germline, CDR1 DFQATT and CDR2 SNEGSKA (reference sequence). The CDR3 has 11 residues.

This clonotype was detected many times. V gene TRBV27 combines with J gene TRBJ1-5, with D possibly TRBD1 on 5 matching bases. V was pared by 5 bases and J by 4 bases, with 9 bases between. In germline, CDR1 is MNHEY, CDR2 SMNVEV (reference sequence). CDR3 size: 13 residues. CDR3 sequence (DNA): TGTGCCAGCAGTGGGACCTCTAATCAGCCCCAGCATTTT. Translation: CASSGTSNQPQHF.

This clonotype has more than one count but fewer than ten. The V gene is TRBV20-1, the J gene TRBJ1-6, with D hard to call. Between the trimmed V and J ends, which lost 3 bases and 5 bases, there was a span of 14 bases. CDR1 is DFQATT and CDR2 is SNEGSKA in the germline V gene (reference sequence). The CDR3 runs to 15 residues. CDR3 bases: TGCAGTGCTAGGAGCAGGTATAAGGATAATTCACCCCTCCACTTT. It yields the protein CSARSRYKDNSPLHF.

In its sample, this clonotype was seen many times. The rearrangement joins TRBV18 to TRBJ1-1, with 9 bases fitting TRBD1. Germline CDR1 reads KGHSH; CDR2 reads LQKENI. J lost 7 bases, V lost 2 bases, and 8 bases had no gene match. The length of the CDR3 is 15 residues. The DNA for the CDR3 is TGTGCCAGCTCACCAGTTGAGACAGGGGGGAGTGAAGCTTTCTTT. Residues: CASSPVETGGSEAFF. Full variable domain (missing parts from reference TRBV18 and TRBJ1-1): NAGVMQNPRHLVRRRGQEARLRCSPMKGHSHVYWYRQLPEEGLKFMVYLQKENIIDESGMPKERFSAEFPKEGPSILRIQQVVRGDSAAYFCASSPVETGGSEAFFGQGTRLTVV.

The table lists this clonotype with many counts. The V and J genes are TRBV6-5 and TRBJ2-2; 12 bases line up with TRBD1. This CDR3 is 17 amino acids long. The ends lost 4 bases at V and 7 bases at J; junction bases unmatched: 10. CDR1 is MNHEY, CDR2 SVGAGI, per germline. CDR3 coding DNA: TGTGCCAGCAGTTTGATCCCGGGACAGGGGGCCGGCGGGGAGCTGTTTTTT. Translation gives CASSLIPGQGAGGELFF.

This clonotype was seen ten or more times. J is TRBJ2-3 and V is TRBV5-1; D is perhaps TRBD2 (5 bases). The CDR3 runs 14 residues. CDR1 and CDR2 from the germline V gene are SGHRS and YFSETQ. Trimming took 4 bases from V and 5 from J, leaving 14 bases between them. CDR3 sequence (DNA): TGCGCCAGCAGCCCGAGAGGGTCCGAAGATACGCAGTATTTT. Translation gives CASSPRGSEDTQYF.

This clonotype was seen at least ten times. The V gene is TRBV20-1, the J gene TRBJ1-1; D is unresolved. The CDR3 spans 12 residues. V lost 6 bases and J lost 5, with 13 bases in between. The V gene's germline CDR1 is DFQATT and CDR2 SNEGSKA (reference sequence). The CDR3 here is CSAHGRRTEAFF. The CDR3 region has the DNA TGCAGTGCCCACGGACGGCGGACTGAAGCTTTCTTT.